The rows below give T cell receptor beta chains drawn from one sample of a study of CD8 T cells in ankylosing spondylitis. TCRdb itself ran the 5' RACE reads through MiXCR, one entry per CDR3 protein. The sample records 250,000 to 350,000 distinct CDR3 sequences, more than 20% being singletons. The specimen was blood, either unsorted or a sorted T cell fraction (not recorded which). These TCRs come from a female donor with ankylosing spondylitis or in good health (not recorded which). Each CDR3 is given with its conserved first and last residue. The order of the fields is J gene, V gene, CDR3 length, clone size, D gene, CDR3 protein, CDR3 DNA. A D gene is named only where the DNA matches it firmly. The size of a clone is reported for some rows only, either as once, few or many, or as a class for expanded clones.

J gene: TRBJ2-7; V gene: TRBV30; CDR3 length: 11; clone size: .; D gene: .; CDR3 protein: CAWRIHYEQYF; CDR3 DNA: TGTGCCTGGAGGATCCACTACGAGCAGTACTTC
J gene: TRBJ2-2; V gene: TRBV11-2; CDR3 length: 13; clone size: .; D gene: .; CDR3 protein: CASSRTRTGELFF; CDR3 DNA: TGTGCCAGCAGCCGGACCCGCACCGGGGAGCTGTTTTTT
J gene: TRBJ1-2; V gene: TRBV20-1; CDR3 length: 13; clone size: .; D gene: TRBD1; CDR3 protein: CSAPIVRGDGYTF; CDR3 DNA: TGCAGTGCCCCTATTGTCAGGGGGGATGGCTACACCTTC
J gene: TRBJ1-4; V gene: TRBV12-3/TRBV12-4; CDR3 length: 16; clone size: many; D gene: .; CDR3 protein: CASSLTGGRANEKLFF; CDR3 DNA: TGTGCCAGCAGTCTTACAGGTGGTAGGGCTAATGAAAAACTGTTTTTT
J gene: TRBJ2-7; V gene: TRBV4-2; CDR3 length: 16; clone size: few; D gene: TRBD2; CDR3 protein: CASSQGSGRAGFRQYF; CDR3 DNA: TGTGCCAGCAGCCAGGGTAGCGGGAGGGCCGGATTTAGGCAGTACTTC
J gene: TRBJ2-1; V gene: TRBV6-5; CDR3 length: 11; clone size: few; D gene: .; CDR3 protein: CASTQSGEQFF; CDR3 DNA: TGTGCCAGCACCCAATCGGGAGAGCAGTTCTTC
J gene: TRBJ1-6; V gene: TRBV11-2; CDR3 length: 12; clone size: .; D gene: .; CDR3 protein: CASSLSRSPLHF; CDR3 DNA: TGTGCCAGCAGCTTATCACGTTCACCCCTCCACTTT
J gene: TRBJ2-5; V gene: TRBV6-2/TRBV6-3; CDR3 length: 13; clone size: .; D gene: .; CDR3 protein: CASMEAVQETQYF; CDR3 DNA: TGTGCCAGCATGGAGGCAGTTCAGGAGACCCAGTACTTC
J gene: TRBJ2-7; V gene: TRBV5-1; CDR3 length: 14; clone size: few; D gene: TRBD2; CDR3 protein: CASTLTSGSYEQYF; CDR3 DNA: TGCGCCAGCACCCTGACTAGCGGCTCCTACGAGCAGTACTTC
J gene: TRBJ2-6; V gene: TRBV5-1; CDR3 length: 19; clone size: .; D gene: .; CDR3 protein: CASSLRSRGTASGANVLTF; CDR3 DNA: TGCGCCAGCAGCTTGAGGTCCAGGGGTACGGCCTCTGGGGCCAACGTCCTGACTTTC
J gene: TRBJ2-1; V gene: TRBV19; CDR3 length: 15; clone size: many; D gene: .; CDR3 protein: CASSIATGTGNEQFF; CDR3 DNA: TGTGCCAGTAGTATAGCAACGGGGACGGGGAATGAGCAGTTCTTC
J gene: TRBJ2-7; V gene: TRBV20-1; CDR3 length: 12; clone size: .; D gene: .; CDR3 protein: CSASRDTYEQYF; CDR3 DNA: TGCAGTGCCAGCAGGGATACCTACGAGCAGTACTTC
J gene: TRBJ2-3; V gene: TRBV5-1; CDR3 length: 15; clone size: .; D gene: TRBD2; CDR3 protein: CASSLLATSTDTQYF; CDR3 DNA: TGCGCCAGCAGCTTACTAGCGACTAGCACAGATACGCAGTATTTT
J gene: TRBJ2-2; V gene: TRBV4-3; CDR3 length: 13; clone size: .; D gene: .; CDR3 protein: CASSQKEGGELFF; CDR3 DNA: TGCGCCAGCAGCCAAAAAGAGGGCGGGGAGCTGTTTTTT
J gene: TRBJ1-1; V gene: TRBV20-1; CDR3 length: 12; clone size: few; D gene: .; CDR3 protein: CSAEGDGTEAFF; CDR3 DNA: TGCAGTGCTGAGGGGGACGGCACTGAAGCTTTCTTT
J gene: TRBJ1-3; V gene: TRBV28; CDR3 length: 15; clone size: .; D gene: TRBD1; CDR3 protein: CASRLSGGSGNTIYF; CDR3 DNA: TGTGCCAGCAGGCTATCAGGGGGCTCTGGAAACACCATATATTTT
J gene: TRBJ2-7; V gene: TRBV12-3/TRBV12-4; CDR3 length: 13; clone size: .; D gene: .; CDR3 protein: CASSTSGVGEQYF; CDR3 DNA: TGTGCCAGCAGTACCTCAGGGGTGGGCGAGCAGTACTTC
J gene: TRBJ2-3; V gene: TRBV20-1; CDR3 length: 16; clone size: .; D gene: TRBD1; CDR3 protein: CSARKDRGRNPDTQYF; CDR3 DNA: TGCAGTGCTAGAAAGGACAGGGGGAGGAATCCAGATACGCAGTATTTT
J gene: TRBJ2-7; V gene: TRBV6-5; CDR3 length: 14; clone size: few; D gene: .; CDR3 protein: CASSYSSPSYEQYF; CDR3 DNA: TGTGCCAGCAGCTATAGCTCGCCCTCCTACGAGCAGTACTTC
J gene: TRBJ2-2; V gene: TRBV12-3/TRBV12-4; CDR3 length: 13; clone size: .; D gene: .; CDR3 protein: CATPGTITGELFF; CDR3 DNA: TGTGCCACGCCGGGAACTATCACCGGGGAGCTGTTTTTT
J gene: TRBJ2-7; V gene: TRBV20-1; CDR3 length: 15; clone size: .; D gene: TRBD1; CDR3 protein: CSARDRPLIAYEQYF; CDR3 DNA: TGCAGTGCTAGGGACAGGCCCCTAATTGCCTACGAGCAGTACTTC
J gene: TRBJ2-1; V gene: TRBV4-3; CDR3 length: 17; clone size: .; D gene: .; CDR3 protein: CASSRIRGSGFRDEQFF; CDR3 DNA: TGCGCCAGCAGCCGAATCCGCGGCTCGGGGTTTAGGGATGAGCAGTTCTTC
J gene: TRBJ2-7; V gene: TRBV27; CDR3 length: 18; clone size: .; D gene: TRBD2; CDR3 protein: CASSFGLAGGPGPYEQYF; CDR3 DNA: TGTGCCAGCAGTTTTGGGCTAGCGGGAGGGCCGGGGCCCTACGAGCAGTACTTC
J gene: TRBJ2-1; V gene: TRBV20-1; CDR3 length: 15; clone size: .; D gene: .; CDR3 protein: CSATSLETRGNEQFF; CDR3 DNA: TGCAGTGCCACCTCCCTAGAGACTCGGGGCAATGAGCAGTTCTTC
J gene: TRBJ2-1; V gene: TRBV20-1; CDR3 length: 16; clone size: few; D gene: .; CDR3 protein: CSARALDGDSYNEQFF; CDR3 DNA: TGCAGTGCTAGAGCTTTGGATGGTGACTCCTACAATGAGCAGTTCTTC
J gene: TRBJ1-2; V gene: TRBV5-1; CDR3 length: 14; clone size: .; D gene: TRBD1; CDR3 protein: CASSTRTGADGYTF; CDR3 DNA: TGCGCCAGCAGCACCCGGACAGGTGCAGATGGCTACACCTTC
J gene: TRBJ2-6; V gene: TRBV10-3; CDR3 length: 18; clone size: few; D gene: TRBD1; CDR3 protein: CAITYDVGQGAGANVLTF; CDR3 DNA: TGTGCCATCACATACGACGTGGGACAGGGGGCTGGGGCCAACGTCCTGACTTTC
J gene: TRBJ2-1; V gene: TRBV7-2; CDR3 length: 15; clone size: .; D gene: .; CDR3 protein: CASSLWTAQGNEQFF; CDR3 DNA: TGTGCCAGCAGCTTATGGACGGCACAAGGGAATGAGCAGTTCTTC
J gene: TRBJ2-1; V gene: TRBV29-1; CDR3 length: 13; clone size: many; D gene: .; CDR3 protein: CSGQGSAGNEQFF; CDR3 DNA: TGCAGCGGTCAGGGTTCAGCAGGGAATGAGCAGTTCTTC
J gene: TRBJ2-1; V gene: TRBV12-5; CDR3 length: 11; clone size: .; D gene: .; CDR3 protein: CASSLVEEQFF; CDR3 DNA: TGTGCTAGTAGTTTGGTTGAGGAGCAGTTCTTC
J gene: TRBJ2-1; V gene: TRBV20-1; CDR3 length: 16; clone size: few; D gene: TRBD2; CDR3 protein: CSASSFGLAVYNEQFF; CDR3 DNA: TGCAGTGCTAGTTCTTTCGGACTAGCAGTCTACAATGAGCAGTTCTTC
J gene: TRBJ2-5; V gene: TRBV19; CDR3 length: 14; clone size: few; D gene: .; CDR3 protein: CATASKRVSETQYF; CDR3 DNA: TGTGCCACCGCCTCAAAGCGGGTATCAGAGACCCAGTACTTC
J gene: TRBJ1-3; V gene: TRBV7-2; CDR3 length: 15; clone size: .; D gene: .; CDR3 protein: CASRLQGGSGNTIYF; CDR3 DNA: TGTGCCAGCAGACTACAGGGCGGTTCGGGAAACACCATATATTTT
J gene: TRBJ1-2; V gene: TRBV6-1; CDR3 length: 15; clone size: .; D gene: TRBD1; CDR3 protein: CASSKATGTIYGYTF; CDR3 DNA: TGTGCCAGCAGTAAAGCGACAGGGACCATCTATGGCTACACCTTC
J gene: TRBJ2-1; V gene: TRBV11-2; CDR3 length: 18; clone size: .; D gene: TRBD2; CDR3 protein: CASSSRPSGTTSYNEQFF; CDR3 DNA: TGTGCCAGCAGCTCGCGGCCTAGCGGGACAACCTCCTACAATGAGCAGTTCTTC
J gene: TRBJ2-1; V gene: TRBV12-3/TRBV12-4; CDR3 length: 18; clone size: .; D gene: TRBD2; CDR3 protein: CASSSPSRASGRDNEQFF; CDR3 DNA: TGTGCCAGCAGTTCTCCCTCTAGGGCTAGCGGGAGAGACAATGAGCAGTTCTTC
J gene: TRBJ2-1; V gene: TRBV6-1; CDR3 length: 17; clone size: many; D gene: TRBD2; CDR3 protein: CASSRLGGQGSYNEQFF; CDR3 DNA: TGTGCCAGCAGCCGCCTGGGAGGGCAGGGATCCTACAATGAGCAGTTCTTC
J gene: TRBJ1-1; V gene: TRBV4-1; CDR3 length: 18; clone size: once; D gene: .; CDR3 protein: CASSHLGKVLRGHTEAFF; CDR3 DNA: TGCGCCAGCAGCCACCTCGGAAAGGTCCTGCGGGGCCATACTGAAGCTTTCTTT
J gene: TRBJ2-1; V gene: TRBV6-2/TRBV6-3; CDR3 length: 14; clone size: .; D gene: .; CDR3 protein: CASLPTLSYNEQFF; CDR3 DNA: TGTGCCAGCCTCCCCACACTCTCCTACAATGAGCAGTTCTTC
J gene: TRBJ2-2; V gene: TRBV7-3; CDR3 length: 15; clone size: few; D gene: .; CDR3 protein: CASSPTHSNTGELFF; CDR3 DNA: TGTGCCAGCAGCCCCACCCATTCTAACACCGGGGAGCTGTTTTTT
J gene: TRBJ1-2; V gene: TRBV12-3/TRBV12-4; CDR3 length: 13; clone size: many; D gene: TRBD1; CDR3 protein: CASSATGAGGYTF; CDR3 DNA: TGTGCCAGCAGCGCGACAGGGGCGGGGGGCTACACCTTC
J gene: TRBJ2-1; V gene: TRBV20-1; CDR3 length: 15; clone size: few; D gene: .; CDR3 protein: CSAPRAGHNKNEQFF; CDR3 DNA: TGCAGTGCCCCGAGAGCAGGGCACAATAAGAATGAGCAGTTCTTC
J gene: TRBJ2-3; V gene: TRBV11-2; CDR3 length: 12; clone size: .; D gene: .; CDR3 protein: CASSSGAATQYF; CDR3 DNA: TGTGCCAGCAGCTCGGGGGCCGCTACGCAGTATTTT
J gene: TRBJ2-5; V gene: TRBV10-3; CDR3 length: 16; clone size: few; D gene: .; CDR3 protein: CAISEPARGSQETQYF; CDR3 DNA: TGTGCCATCAGTGAGCCGGCCAGAGGGTCCCAAGAGACCCAGTACTTC
J gene: TRBJ1-3; V gene: TRBV6-5; CDR3 length: 15; clone size: many; D gene: .; CDR3 protein: CASSYRGAAGNTIYF; CDR3 DNA: TGTGCCAGCAGTTATCGCGGGGCTGCTGGAAACACCATATATTTT
J gene: TRBJ2-3; V gene: TRBV5-1; CDR3 length: 15; clone size: .; D gene: .; CDR3 protein: CASSGGTHSTDTQYF; CDR3 DNA: TGCGCCAGCAGCGGGGGGACACACTCCACAGATACGCAGTATTTT
J gene: TRBJ1-1; V gene: TRBV7-3; CDR3 length: 15; clone size: .; D gene: .; CDR3 protein: CASSLTSQPIFQPFF; CDR3 DNA: TGTGCCAGCAGCTTAACATCCCAACCGATTTTCCAACCTTTCTTT
J gene: TRBJ2-7; V gene: TRBV27; CDR3 length: 15; clone size: .; D gene: .; CDR3 protein: CASSLVGGVGYEQYF; CDR3 DNA: TGTGCCAGCTCCTTGGTGGGGGGTGTAGGGTACGAGCAGTACTTC
J gene: TRBJ1-1; V gene: TRBV10-3; CDR3 length: 16; clone size: .; D gene: .; CDR3 protein: CAISERRGEGDTEAFF; CDR3 DNA: TGTGCCATCAGTGAACGCAGGGGAGAAGGAGACACTGAAGCTTTCTTT
J gene: TRBJ2-3; V gene: TRBV20-1; CDR3 length: 13; clone size: few; D gene: .; CDR3 protein: CSALPGGTDTQYF; CDR3 DNA: TGCAGTGCTTTACCGGGTGGGACAGATACGCAGTATTTT
J gene: TRBJ2-3; V gene: TRBV10-3; CDR3 length: 16; clone size: few; D gene: TRBD2; CDR3 protein: CAIKGQRESNTDTQYF; CDR3 DNA: TGTGCCATCAAGGGTCAGCGGGAGTCGAACACAGATACGCAGTATTTT
J gene: TRBJ2-7; V gene: TRBV6-2/TRBV6-3; CDR3 length: 13; clone size: .; D gene: .; CDR3 protein: CASSYRPSLEQYF; CDR3 DNA: TGTGCCAGCAGTTACAGGCCCTCTTTAGAGCAGTACTTC
J gene: TRBJ2-3; V gene: TRBV20-1; CDR3 length: 15; clone size: few; D gene: .; CDR3 protein: CSSSMRTLGGDTQYF; CDR3 DNA: TGCAGTAGCTCGATGCGGACACTCGGTGGAGATACGCAGTATTTT
J gene: TRBJ2-3; V gene: TRBV6-2/TRBV6-3; CDR3 length: 13; clone size: .; D gene: .; CDR3 protein: CASRRASTDTQYF; CDR3 DNA: TGTGCCAGCAGAAGGGCGAGCACAGATACGCAGTATTTT
J gene: TRBJ2-1; V gene: TRBV7-2; CDR3 length: 14; clone size: few; D gene: TRBD2; CDR3 protein: CASSSGLATNEQFF; CDR3 DNA: TGTGCCAGCAGCTCTGGACTAGCGACCAATGAGCAGTTCTTC
J gene: TRBJ2-7; V gene: TRBV5-6; CDR3 length: 16; clone size: .; D gene: .; CDR3 protein: CASSRPGDSFSYEQYF; CDR3 DNA: TGTGCCAGCAGCCGTCCCGGGGACTCCTTCTCCTACGAGCAGTACTTC
J gene: TRBJ1-2; V gene: TRBV29-1; CDR3 length: 13; clone size: many; D gene: .; CDR3 protein: CSVESRTAYGYTF; CDR3 DNA: TGCAGCGTTGAGTCCCGGACGGCTTATGGCTACACCTTC
J gene: TRBJ2-3; V gene: TRBV20-1; CDR3 length: 13; clone size: few; D gene: .; CDR3 protein: CSARAGTTDTQYF; CDR3 DNA: TGCAGTGCTAGAGCGGGAACCACAGATACGCAGTATTTT
J gene: TRBJ2-1; V gene: TRBV7-8; CDR3 length: 16; clone size: .; D gene: .; CDR3 protein: CASSGLGGLVYNEQFF; CDR3 DNA: TGTGCCAGCAGCGGCCTAGGGGGGCTAGTGTACAATGAGCAGTTCTTC
J gene: TRBJ2-1; V gene: TRBV5-1; CDR3 length: 13; clone size: .; D gene: TRBD1; CDR3 protein: CASSPGQVNEQFF; CDR3 DNA: TGCGCCAGCAGCCCGGGACAGGTAAATGAGCAGTTCTTC